This is a list of T cell receptor beta chains from one sample in a study of blood T cell repertoires in COVID-19. Method: immunoSEQ multiplex PCR; TCRdb's copy keeps in-frame clones and lacks some. This table holds tens of thousands of clones, about three quarters found once. The specimen sequenced was peripheral blood. Source of these receptors: a human donor in a cohort sampled during active COVID-19. CDR3s include the opening cysteine and the closing phenylalanine or tryptophan. The D gene is left open where the match is weak. Clone size is given for some rows only: seen once, a few or many times, or a class if the clone is expanded.

>.|TRBV19|TRBJ1-1|.
CASSSTVGRPMRF
TGTGCCAGTAGTTCGACTGTAGGCCGGCCAATGCGGTTT
>.|TRBV18|TRBJ2-4|.
CASSSNRVAKNIQYF
TGTGCCAGCTCAAGCAACAGGGTGGCCAAAAACATTCAGTACTTC
>.|TRBV7-6|TRBJ2-7|TRBD1
CASSYGTGGPLEQYF
TGTGCCAGCAGCTACGGGACAGGGGGGCCTTTGGAGCAGTACTTC
>few|TRBV4-2|TRBJ2-5|.
CASSQEGETQYF
TGTGCCAGCAGCCAAGAGGGCGAGACCCAGTACTTC
>once|TRBV7-8|TRBJ2-3|TRBD2
CASSNGGLGTDTQYF
TGTGCCAGCAGCAATGGGGGACTAGGTACAGATACGCAGTATTTT
>once|TRBV7-2|TRBJ2-1|.
CASSPEPPSLYNEQFF
TGTGCCAGCAGTCCGGAGCCGCCTAGCCTCTACAATGAGCAGTTCTTC
>.|TRBV15|TRBJ2-1|.
CATSRGFVAASSYNEQFF
TGTGCCACCAGCAGAGGGTTCGTAGCGGCAAGCTCCTACAATGAGCAGTTCTTC
>.|TRBV5-8|TRBJ1-5|.
CASSADRNNQPQHF
TGTGCCAGCAGCGCTGACAGAAACAATCAGCCCCAGCATTTT
>.|TRBV5-6|TRBJ2-3|.
CASSWALGADTQYF
TGTGCCAGCAGCTGGGCCCTAGGGGCAGATACGCAGTATTTT
>.|TRBV7-2|TRBJ2-2|TRBD2
CASSRRLKPGLGGDGELFF
TGTGCCAGCAGCCGCCGGCTTAAACCGGGACTAGGGGGAGATGGGGAGCTGTTTTTT
>once|TRBV9|TRBJ2-1|TRBD2
CASSGHFLAGGPNEQFF
TGTGCCAGCAGCGGCCACTTCTTAGCGGGAGGGCCCAATGAGCAGTTCTTC
>.|TRBV19|TRBJ2-1|.
CASSAPPVLGDEQFF
TGTGCCAGTAGTGCTCCTCCCGTCCTAGGGGATGAGCAGTTCTTC
>.|TRBV23-1|TRBJ2-7|TRBD1
CASSQTGVIGYEQYF
TGCGCCAGCAGTCAAACAGGGGTCATAGGGTACGAGCAGTACTTC
>.|TRBV5-4|TRBJ2-1|TRBD1
CASSLGGQEFNNEQFF
TGTGCCAGCAGCTTGGGTGGACAGGAGTTTAACAATGAGCAGTTCTTC
>.|TRBV15|TRBJ2-7|.
CATSRDLSGEQYF
TGTGCCACCAGCAGAGATTTGAGCGGCGAGCAGTACTTC
>.|TRBV5-1|TRBJ2-3|.
CASSRIGTLSTDTQYF
TGCGCCAGCAGCAGAATCGGGACTCTCAGCACAGATACGCAGTATTTT
>once|TRBV18|TRBJ2-7|TRBD1
CASSPAGQGSYEQYF
TGTGCCAGCTCACCTGCCGGACAGGGATCCTACGAGCAGTACTTC
>.|TRBV19|TRBJ2-5|TRBD1
CASSGRDRGGETQYF
TGTGCCAGTAGTGGTAGGGACAGGGGTGGCGAGACCCAGTACTTC
>.|TRBV6-2/TRBV6-3|TRBJ2-2|.
CASSLPSGAGELFF
TGTGCCAGCAGTCTACCTTCGGGGGCCGGGGAGCTGTTTTTT
>.|TRBV15|TRBJ2-1|.
CATSPQRGSEQFF
TGTGCCACCAGCCCCCAAAGGGGGAGTGAGCAGTTCTTC
>.|TRBV9|TRBJ2-5|TRBD1
CASSVHGTGEETQYF
TGTGCCAGCAGCGTGCACGGGACAGGGGAGGAGACCCAGTACTTC
>many|TRBV4-3|TRBJ2-7|TRBD2
CASSQDFPSGTYEQYF
TGCGCCAGCAGCCAAGACTTCCCTAGCGGGACATACGAGCAGTACTTC
>once|TRBV28|TRBJ2-1|TRBD1
CASSPRTGKGFDEQFF
TGTGCCAGCAGTCCCCGGACAGGGAAAGGTTTCGATGAGCAGTTCTTC
>.|TRBV5-1|TRBJ2-7|.
CASSLGASENYEQYF
TGCGCCAGCAGCTTGGGGGCTAGCGAAAACTACGAGCAGTACTTC
>.|TRBV4-2|TRBJ1-5|.
CASSPLGGAGQPQHF
TGTGCCAGCAGCCCCCTAGGGGGGGCGGGTCAGCCCCAGCATTTT
>.|TRBV6-4|TRBJ1-2|.
CASRPDGNYGYTF
TGTGCCAGCAGACCCGACGGGAACTATGGCTACACCTTC
>.|TRBV5-5|TRBJ2-7|TRBD2
CASSFTPSGNSEQYF
TGTGCCAGCAGCTTCACTCCTAGCGGGAACTCCGAGCAGTACTTC
>.|TRBV28|TRBJ1-2|.
CATIGGWGYTF
TGTGCCACCATAGGGGGTTGGGGCTACACCTTC
>few|TRBV7-9|TRBJ2-3|TRBD2
CASSQGRTSGRGGDTQYF
TGTGCCAGCAGCCAAGGTCGGACTAGCGGGAGGGGTGGAGATACGCAGTATTTT
>.|TRBV7-2|TRBJ2-5|.
CASSFSSRAETQYF
TGTGCCAGCAGCTTTAGCTCGAGGGCAGAGACCCAGTACTTC
>.|TRBV6-5|TRBJ1-5|TRBD1
CASSPDRGQNQPQHF
TGTGCCAGCAGTCCGGACAGGGGGCAAAATCAGCCCCAGCATTTT
>once|TRBV24-1|TRBJ2-3|.
CATSDILNTDTQYF
TGTGCCACCAGTGATATACTCAACACAGATACGCAGTATTTT
>.|TRBV3-1/TRBV3-2|TRBJ2-3|.
CASSRSGAGTDTQYF
TGTGCCAGCAGCCGTTCGGGAGCGGGTACAGATACGCAGTATTTT
>.|TRBV6-6|TRBJ1-2|TRBD1
CASSYPGQGGGYGYTF
TGTGCCAGCAGTTACCCCGGACAGGGCGGGGGCTATGGCTACACCTTC
>.|TRBV5-1|TRBJ2-3|.
CASSFRDSYTDTQYF
TGCGCCAGCAGCTTTCGGGACTCCTACACAGATACGCAGTATTTT